The 9 T cell receptor beta chains listed next were all sequenced from one sample in a study of regulatory T cells in long-lasting Graves disease. Documented time point: persistent/refractory GD, antithyroid drugs over 5 years with positive TRAb. Generation of the TCR library employed RNA extracted from PBMCs. CDR3 regions were amplified by Arm-PCR using iRepertoire HTBI primers to build TCR beta libraries. MiXCR was run by TCRdb on the multiplex PCR reads, yielding one entry per CDR3 protein. The data hold about 430,000 distinct CDR3 sequences, with roughly a fifth observed a single time. The sequenced sample was peripheral blood mononuclear cells (PBMCs), obtained when the disease was refractory, from a patient treated with antithyroid drugs. These receptors were obtained from a female donor with Graves disease.

V is TRBV28 and J is TRBJ2-3; no clear D gene. CDR3 size: 16 residues. Trimming took off 4 bases at V and 0 bases at J, with 14 bases between the two ends. CDR1 and CDR2 from the germline V gene are MDHEN and SYDVKM. In DNA, the CDR3 is TGTGCCAGCAGTTCGTTAGGGTCCATTAGCACAGATACGCAGTATTTT. It yields the protein CASSSLGSISTDTQYF.

This clonotype was counted at least ten times. This chain links TRBV2 with TRBJ2-7; D remains ambiguous. The CDR3 runs 12 residues. CDR1 and CDR2 (germline): SNHLY, FYNNEI. Trimming took off 10 bases at V and 6 bases at J, with 16 bases between the two ends. In DNA form, the CDR3 reads TGTGCCACCCTAATGGTAGCAGGCGAGCAGTACTTC. It translates to CATLMVAGEQYF.

This clonotype has ten or more counts. The CDR3 DNA reads TGTGCCTGGAGTGTTTCGGAGAACACTGAAGCTTTCTTT. Protein product: CAWSVSENTEAFF. The rearrangement joins TRBV30 to TRBJ1-1; no definite D call. The germline CDR1 and CDR2 sequences are GTSNPN and SVGIG (reference sequence). V was trimmed by 0 bases and J by 1 base, leaving 6 bases between them. The CDR3 sequence is 13 residues long.

The table lists this clonotype with a few counts. One end of the junction fails to match germline, which may point to a read error. The rearrangement joins TRBV3-1 to TRBJ1-4; TRBD1 matches 7 bases. The CDR3 totals 17 residues. The germline CDR1 and CDR2 sequences are LGHDT and YNNKEL (reference sequence). The CDR3 bases are TGTGCCAGCAGCCAAGACGTACTCAGGGGGACTCTCGAAAAACTGGTTTTT. Its protein is CASSQDVLRGTLEKLVF.

The chain is built from TRBV10-3 and TRBJ2-7; 10 bases match TRBD1. Looked up from germline, CDR1 is ENHRY and CDR2 is SYGVKD. V lost 6 bases, J lost 5 bases, and 7 bases stayed unmatched. This CDR3 is 14 amino acids long. CDR3 nucleotides: TGTGCCATCAGCTCGGGACAGGGGTTCGACGAGCAGTACTTC. It is translated as CAISSGQGFDEQYF.

The chain links TRBV7-3 to TRBJ2-2; no clear D gene. V lost 5 bases to trimming and J lost 8 bases, with 9 bases between them. The CDR3 is 12 amino acids. Germline CDR1 and CDR2: SGHTA and FQGTGA. The CDR3 region is CASSLPAGELFF. In DNA form, the CDR3 reads TGTGCCAGCAGCCTCCCAGCGGGGGAGCTGTTTTTT.

In its sample, this clonotype was seen once. Written as DNA, the CDR3 is TGTGCCAGCAGTTATGGAGAGAACACAGATACGCAGTATTTT. It translates to CASSYGENTDTQYF. The chain joins TRBV6-5 to TRBJ2-3, with D unclear. In germline, CDR1 is MNHEY, CDR2 SVGAGI. The length of the CDR3 is 14 residues. Trimming shortened V by 3 bases and J by 2 bases, and 9 bases separated the two germline ends.

This clonotype was detected ten times or more. This chain uses TRBV2 with TRBJ1-2; 8 bases align to TRBD1. Germline V gene sequence: CDR1 SNHLY, CDR2 FYNNEI. J gave up 5 bases and V 4 bases, and 12 bases lay outside the gene matches. The CDR3 extends over 16 amino acids. CDR3 loop: CASSASAGQGVYGYTF. The CDR3 DNA follows: TGTGCCAGCAGTGCCTCCGCAGGACAGGGCGTTTATGGCTACACCTTC.

This clonotype was detected ten times or more. The CDR3 coding sequence is TGTGCCAGCAGGCAGGGGGCTGTGAACACTGAAGCTTTCTTT. It specifies CASRQGAVNTEAFF. The V and J genes are TRBV28 and TRBJ1-1, with 8 bases matching TRBD1. Germline V CDR1 and CDR2: MDHEN, SYDVKM. This CDR3 comprises 14 residues. V was pared by 6 bases and J by 0 bases, with 3 bases of the junction left unmatched.